The next 25 T cell receptor beta chains were all read from a single sample in a study of T cells in narcolepsy. Only in-frame clones appear in the TCRdb table, and some are missing; sequencing was by immunoSEQ multiplex PCR. The profile shows about 34,000 clones, 82% of them singletons. Sequenced material: CD45RA- memory CD4+ T cells from PBMCs. Receptors were obtained from a human donor with narcolepsy.

The V gene is TRBV11-2, the J gene TRBJ2-2; tentatively, D is TRBD1 (6 bases). The V gene's germline CDR1 is SGHAT and CDR2 FQNNGV. V lost 5 bases and J 7 bases, leaving 17 bases between the germline ends. This CDR3 comprises 15 residues. The CDR3 DNA reads TGTGCCAGCAGCCCTCTCCCCAGGGGTGTCGGGGAGCTGTTTTTT. This gives the protein CASSPLPRGVGELFF.

The chain carries TRBV13 and TRBJ2-3, with D perhaps TRBD1 (7 bases). CDR3 size: 18 residues. V lost 2 bases to trimming and J lost 0 bases, with 18 bases between them. Germline-derived CDR1 and CDR2 are PRHDT and FYEKMQ (reference sequence). The CDR3 bases are TGTGCCAGCAGCTTATTACGATGGGGGGACAGCAGCACAGATACGCAGTATTTT. Amino acid sequence: CASSLLRWGDSSTDTQYF.

The chain uses TRBV9 and TRBJ2-6; a possible D gene is TRBD2 (6 bases). The V and J ends lost 4 bases and 2 bases respectively, with 13 bases between them. This CDR3 has 16 residues. CDR1 and CDR2 from the germline V gene are SGDLS and YYNGEE. CDR3 nucleotides: TGTGCCAGCAGCACCCGAGCGGGTACTGGGGCCAACGTCCTGACTTTC. Amino acids: CASSTRAGTGANVLTF.

The chain carries TRBV30 and TRBJ2-1, with 8 bases that match TRBD2. Trimming removed 0 bases from V and 8 bases from J; junction bases left unmatched: 9. Germline V gene sequence: CDR1 GTSNPN, CDR2 SVGIG (reference sequence). The CDR3 is made up of 15 amino acids. The CDR3 nucleotides read TGTGCCTGGAGTGTAATCCGGGGGGGCCCCGATGAGCAGTTCTTC. Translated, it gives CAWSVIRGGPDEQFF.

The chain combines TRBV11-2 with TRBJ2-1; 7 bases are shared with TRBD1. The V and J ends lost 0 bases and 4 bases, in that order; junction bases with no gene match: 3. In germline, CDR1 is SGHAT, CDR2 FQNNGV. The CDR3 spans 15 residues. The CDR3 DNA follows: TGTGCCAGCAGCTTAGATTGGGACAGTTACAATGAGCAGTTCTTC. Amino acid sequence: CASSLDWDSYNEQFF.

The V and J genes are TRBV2 and TRBJ2-7, with TRBD1 matching 8 bases. CDR3 length: 13 amino acids. Germline lookup yields CDR1 SNHLY and CDR2 FYNNEI. After removal of 4 bases from V and 5 bases from J, the junction contained 4 bases not matched to a gene. Written as DNA, the CDR3 is TGTGCCAGCAGTGGGGCAGGGGGCGACGAGCAGTACTTC. As protein: CASSGAGGDEQYF.

The chain links TRBV6-6 to TRBJ1-1; D unclear. CDR3 length equals 15 residues. Germline V gene data show CDR1 as MNHNY and CDR2 as SVGAGI (reference sequence). V was pared by 1 base and J by 2 bases, with 11 bases between. The CDR3 region has the DNA TGTGCCAGCAGTTACTTTGGTGTGGGAAACACTGAAGCTTTCTTT. This translates into CASSYFGVGNTEAFF.

In its sample, this clone was seen once. The V and J genes are TRBV9 and TRBJ1-3; D remains unclear. This CDR3 has 15 amino acids. V dropped 0 bases and J dropped 1 base, with 8 bases sitting between them. The germline V gene encodes CDR1 SGDLS and CDR2 YYNGEE. The CDR3 sequence: CASSVATSSGNTIYF. The CDR3, as DNA: TGTGCCAGCAGCGTAGCTACGAGTTCTGGAAACACCATATATTTT.

The chain recombines TRBV19 with TRBJ1-1; D remains unclear. CDR1 and CDR2 (germline): LNHDA, SQIVND (reference sequence). The V and J ends lost 7 bases and 9 bases respectively, with 12 bases between them. The CDR3 covers 11 residues. CDR3 amino acids: CASTDEGKAFF. In nucleotides, the CDR3 is TGTGCCAGTACAGATGAGGGTAAAGCTTTCTTT.

This rearrangement joins TRBV19 to TRBJ1-1; 7 nucleotides line up with TRBD1. Germline lookup yields CDR1 LNHDA and CDR2 SQIVND (reference sequence). With V trimmed by 4 bases and J by 3 bases, 5 bases remained unmatched. The CDR3 runs 14 residues. CDR3 region: CASSKGTVHTEAFF. The CDR3 DNA sequence: TGTGCCAGTAGTAAGGGGACAGTACACACTGAAGCTTTCTTT.

This clone was counted between two and nine times. The chain joins TRBV2 to TRBJ2-7; no firm D call. With 8 bases removed from V and 6 bases from J, the gap between germline ends came to 11 bases. Germline V gene lookup returns CDR1 SNHLY and CDR2 FYNNEI. The CDR3 covers 11 residues. The CDR3 is CASGWAAEQYF. The CDR3 DNA sequence: TGTGCCAGCGGCTGGGCGGCCGAGCAGTACTTC.

The rearrangement uses TRBV6-1 and TRBJ2-1; 10 bases line up with TRBD2. Trimming at V came to 3 bases and at J to 3 bases, leaving 5 bases not matched to a gene. Looked up from germline, CDR1 is MNHNS and CDR2 is SASEGT. This CDR3 contains 16 residues. The CDR3 loop reads CASSEFSGGLYNEQFF. The CDR3 bases are TGTGCCAGCAGTGAGTTTAGCGGGGGGCTCTACAATGAGCAGTTCTTC.

This clone was picked up a small number of times. The chain recombines TRBV6-1 with TRBJ2-7, with 7 bases identical to TRBD1. Germline V lookup: CDR1 MNHNS, CDR2 SASEGT. The CDR3 totals 13 residues. The V segment lost 5 bases and the J segment 2 bases; nucleotides outside the gene matches: 3. CDR3 protein: CASSRDRAYEQYF. CDR3 nucleotide sequence: TGTGCCAGCAGTCGGGACAGAGCCTACGAGCAGTACTTC.

This CDR3 is CASSPGQDYGYTF. The DNA of the CDR3 is TGTGCCAGCAGCCCGGGACAAGACTATGGCTACACCTTC. The gene calls are TRBV11-2 and TRBJ1-2; maybe TRBD1 (6 bases). This CDR3 spans 13 amino acids. The V end was cut by 5 bases, the J end by 3 bases, with 10 bases between. Germline CDR1 reads SGHAT; CDR2 reads FQNNGV.

The chain is built from TRBV5-4 and TRBJ2-5; D remains unclear. The CDR3 runs to 12 residues. V was cut by 0 bases and J by 2 bases, with 2 bases left in between. Germline CDR1 and CDR2: SGHNT and YYREEE (reference sequence). DNA of the CDR3: TGTGCCAGCAGCTTGGGGCAAGAGACCCAGTACTTC. This gives the protein CASSLGQETQYF.

In this sample, this clone turned up once. V gene TRBV4-2 combines with J gene TRBJ2-1; tentative D call: TRBD1 (6 bases). This CDR3 comprises 15 residues. Per germline, CDR1 LGHNA and CDR2 YNFKEQ. V was cut by 5 bases and J by 2 bases, with 13 bases left in between. CDR3 in DNA: TGTGCCAGCAGCTTGGGACAATTGACCTACAATGAGCAGTTCTTC. Amino acid sequence: CASSLGQLTYNEQFF.

This chain joins TRBV29-1 and TRBJ2-7; 9 bases map to TRBD1. The junction had 8 bases not matched to a gene; V was cut back by 3 bases and J by 2 bases. The CDR3 extends over 15 amino acids. The germline V gene has CDR1 SQVTM and CDR2 ANQGSEA. The CDR3 nucleotides read TGCAGCGTTGAGGTGTTGGGGACAGGGACCTACGAGCAGTACTTC. It yields the protein CSVEVLGTGTYEQYF.

The genes are TRBV7-2 and TRBJ1-6; D gene ambiguous. The germline V gene encodes CDR1 SGHTA and CDR2 FQGNSA. There are 14 residues in the CDR3. V lost 1 base and J lost 10, with 11 bases in between. The CDR3, as DNA: TGTGCCAGCAGCTTAGGGGTTAATAGGTCACCCCTCCACTTT. It is translated as CASSLGVNRSPLHF.

The chain carries TRBV9 and TRBJ1-1, with D perhaps matching TRBD1 (5 bases). This CDR3 spans 19 amino acids. Germline CDR1 is SGDLS and CDR2 is YYNGEE. V was cut by 0 bases and J by 1 base, with 22 bases left in between. CDR3 bases: TGTGCCAGCAGCGTAGGGTCCCACATGGGGGGTGGACCGAACACTGAAGCTTTCTTT. Its protein product is CASSVGSHMGGGPNTEAFF.

V gene TRBV11-2 combines with J gene TRBJ1-1, with a weak D call TRBD1 (5 bases). The CDR3 has 14 amino acids. V was trimmed by 4 bases and J by 0 bases, leaving 9 bases between them. CDR1 and CDR2 from the germline V gene are SGHAT and FQNNGV. The CDR3 DNA reads as TGTGCCAGCAGCTGGGGACCGCTGAACACTGAAGCTTTCTTT. It yields the protein CASSWGPLNTEAFF.

The chain carries TRBV6-1 and TRBJ2-7; TRBD2 is a possible D gene (5 bases). Trimming took 8 bases from V and 4 from J, leaving 15 bases between them. Germline CDR1 reads MNHNS; CDR2 reads SASEGT. The CDR3 spans 13 residues. The CDR3 DNA is TGTGCCAGCTCTATATTTTCGGGGTACGAGCAGTACTTC. This sequence encodes CASSIFSGYEQYF.

This rearrangement joins TRBV30 to TRBJ1-5, with D perhaps matching TRBD1 (5 bases). V was trimmed by 0 bases and J by 5 bases, leaving 17 bases between them. Germline-derived CDR1 and CDR2 are GTSNPN and SVGIG (reference sequence). The CDR3 spans 16 residues. Written as DNA, the CDR3 is TGTGCCTGGAGTGTACCCCAGTACGTGGGGGATCAGCCCCAGCATTTT. It yields the protein CAWSVPQYVGDQPQHF.

The CDR3 bases are TGTGCCAGCAGCTTGAGGCTGTGGGACCACCAGCCTGGCTACACCTTC. Its protein product is CASSLRLWDHQPGYTF. The chain employs TRBV5-4 and TRBJ1-2; TRBD1 might be the D (5 bases). The germline CDR1 and CDR2 sequences are SGHNT and YYREEE (reference sequence). Trimming cost V 1 base and J 7 bases, with 20 bases left between them. There are 16 residues in the CDR3.

The chain links TRBV18 to TRBJ2-7; a weak D match, TRBD2 (6 bases). Germline CDR1 and CDR2: KGHSH and LQKENI. The CDR3 has 14 residues. Deletions cut 3 bases from V and 6 bases from J, with 15 bases between. CDR3 sequence (DNA): TGTGCCAGCTCACCTGAACTGGGGGGTGGCGAGCAGTACTTC. Translation gives CASSPELGGGEQYF.

This chain joins TRBV6-5 and TRBJ2-2; D perhaps matches TRBD1 (6 bases). V lost 7 bases and J 7 bases, leaving 16 bases between the germline ends. CDR3 length: 14 residues. Germline CDR1 and CDR2: MNHEY and SVGAGI. The CDR3 here is CASMGRGYIGELFF. The CDR3 region has the DNA TGTGCCAGCATGGGAAGGGGGTATATCGGGGAGCTGTTTTTT.